The clone carrying this TCR beta chain has at least ten counts. The CDR3 length is 16 residues. The ends lost 10 bases at V and 3 bases at J; junction bases unmatched: 14. In germline, CDR1 is MDHEN, CDR2 SYDVKM. Through Arm-PCR of CDR3 regions and iRepertoire HTBI primers, TCR beta libraries were built. Each CDR3 protein gets one entry after TCRdb re-called the multiplex PCR reads with MiXCR. The sample lists over 350,000 distinct CDR3 sequences; over 12% were seen once. The time point here: newly diagnosed GD, antithyroid drugs for less than 3 months. Making the TCR library involved RNA that had been extracted from PBMCs. This record belongs to a study of regulatory T cells in long-lasting Graves disease. On the study more broadly: Prior antithyroid drug treatment in newly diagnosed Graves' patients lasted under 3 months.

These sequences were also reported in another study, on T cells in Graves' hyperthyroidism and ophthalmopathy. From that study: Carried out on the TCR CDR3, a first-round RT-PCR used the HTBI primer set. Most expanded thyroid clonotypes above 0.001 also appeared in blood. Ophthalmopathy was distinguished from stable hyperthyroidism by 13 V-J signatures.

The chain recombines TRBV28 with TRBJ2-1; 8 bases line up with TRBD2. Material: peripheral blood mononuclear cells (PBMCs), obtained at new diagnosis, from a patient treated with antithyroid drugs. This clonotype was sampled from a woman in her thirties or forties with Graves disease. CDR3 sequence reads: CATHPGGETSYNEQFF. CDR3 coding DNA: TGTGCCACCCACCCGGGGGGGGAGACAAGCTACAATGAGCAGTTCTTC.